The entry below gives a single T cell receptor beta chain sequence along with its context. The sample originates from a study of blood T cell repertoires in COVID-19. Study details: Sample material is recorded as cDNA or gDNA derived from T cells, B-cell-depleted T cells, or PBMCs.

Clones were sequenced by immunoSEQ multiplex PCR, and TCRdb holds only the in-frame ones, with some missing. Of 90,000 to 120,000 clones in the sample, around 85% were seen once. V lost 3 bases and J lost 0, with 9 bases in between. This CDR3 spans 15 amino acids. The V gene's germline CDR1 is LNHDA and CDR2 SQIVND (reference sequence). This receptor was taken from a woman aged 50 to 65 who had recovered from COVID-19. Sequencing was carried out using PBMCs or T cells enriched from blood (not recorded which). The rearrangement joins TRBV19 to TRBJ1-5; D ambiguous. The CDR3 loop is CASSMYPYSNQPQHF. CDR3 in DNA: TGTGCCAGTAGTATGTATCCTTATAGCAATCAGCCCCAGCATTTT.